These 12 T cell receptor beta chains share one sample of origin, sequenced in a study of blood T cell repertoires in COVID-19 (TCRdb year 2020). The library was prepared using the immunoSEQ multiplex PCR assay. Not all clones reach the TCRdb copy of this immuneACCESS table, which keeps in-frame sequences only. Checked studies attribute under half of the gap to unresolved V genes and leave the rest unexplained. The sample table lists some 300,000 clones, 85% of them with a count of one. 4% to 5% of the sample goes to the ten largest clones. The source material was peripheral blood. The receptors were gathered from a woman aged 45-59 years with active or convalescent COVID-19.

The rearrangement links TRBV2 to TRBJ1-4, with TRBD1 as a possible D gene (5 bases). The CDR3 totals 14 residues. Germline V lookup: CDR1 SNHLY, CDR2 FYNNEI. Deletions cut 4 bases from V and 5 bases from J, with 11 bases between. This CDR3 reads CASSGAGINEKLFF. CDR3 nucleotide sequence: TGTGCCAGCAGTGGTGCAGGGATAAATGAAAAACTGTTTTTT.

V and J are TRBV18 and TRBJ1-1; D might be TRBD1 (6 bases). The germline CDR1 and CDR2 sequences are KGHSH and LQKENI. This CDR3 has 12 residues. Trimming pared 1 base from V and 6 bases from J, leaving 6 bases between. The CDR3 DNA reads TGTGCCAGCTCACCACAGGGGGCTGAAGCTTTCTTT. This sequence encodes CASSPQGAEAFF.

This chain joins TRBV3-1 (or the pseudogene TRBV3-2) and TRBJ1-3; TRBD1 aligns across 7 bases. Per germline, CDR1 LGHDT and CDR2 YNNKEL (reference sequence). The ends lost 5 bases at V and 2 bases at J; junction bases unmatched: 9. The CDR3 covers 16 residues. CDR3 in DNA: TGTGCCAGCAGCGGGCCGGGGACAGCGACTGGAAACACCATATATTTT. This codes for CASSGPGTATGNTIYF.

The J gene is TRBJ2-3, the V gene TRBV19; tentatively, D is TRBD1 (5 bases). This CDR3 comprises 15 residues. Trimming left V 1 base short and J 1 base short, with 9 bases between. Germline V CDR1 and CDR2: LNHDA, SQIVND (reference sequence). The chain's CDR3 is CASSIAGSRTDTQYF. CDR3 nucleotide sequence: TGTGCCAGTAGTATAGCAGGGTCTCGCACAGATACGCAGTATTTT.

The chain joins TRBV11-2 to TRBJ1-4; unclear D gene. Looked up from germline, CDR1 is SGHAT and CDR2 is FQNNGV. This CDR3 spans 12 amino acids. The V and J ends lost 8 bases and 13 bases respectively, with 17 bases between them. CDR3 amino acids: CASQTDGSLLFF. DNA for the CDR3: TGTGCCAGCCAAACTGACGGGTCTCTACTGTTTTTT.

The chain employs TRBV27 and TRBJ2-5; D is possibly TRBD1 (5 bases). The CDR3 consists of 15 residues. V lost 0 bases and J lost 2, with 10 bases in between. Germline V CDR1 and CDR2: MNHEY, SMNVEV (reference sequence). Here the CDR3 DNA reads TGTGCCAGCAGTTTATCACGACAGCCTCAAGAGACCCAGTACTTC. Encoded protein: CASSLSRQPQETQYF.

The V call is TRBV3-1 (or the pseudogene TRBV3-2), the J call TRBJ2-7; 7 bases are shared with TRBD1. Germline CDR1 and CDR2: LGHDT and YNNKEL (reference sequence). Trimming at V came to 3 bases and at J to 2 bases, leaving 16 bases not matched to a gene. The CDR3 is 18 amino acids. The CDR3 sequence is CASSHAIPTGPSTYEQYF. The CDR3 nucleotides are TGTGCCAGCAGCCACGCAATTCCGACAGGGCCCTCCACCTACGAGCAGTACTTC.

This clone was recorded a few times. The chain links TRBV7-3 to TRBJ2-3; the D is unclear. Trimming shortened V by 5 bases and J by 6 bases, and 12 bases separated the two germline ends. The CDR3 totals 13 residues. From germline, CDR1 is SGHTA and CDR2 FQGTGA. The CDR3 DNA follows: TGTGCCAGCAGCCCCCCCGGTGAGGATACGCAGTATTTT. Translated, it gives CASSPPGEDTQYF.

This sequence joins TRBV19 and TRBJ1-6; no reliable D call. Germline V gives CDR1 LNHDA, CDR2 SQIVND (reference sequence). The CDR3 is made up of 11 amino acids. Trimming left V 8 bases short and J 12 bases short, with 11 bases between. The CDR3 is CASGVGEPLHF. The DNA of the CDR3 is TGTGCCAGTGGGGTCGGGGAACCCCTCCACTTT.

The J gene is TRBJ1-6, the V gene TRBV7-2, with D possibly TRBD1 on 5 matching bases. This CDR3 region has 15 residues. V was pared by 1 base and J by 10 bases, with 14 bases between. Germline CDR1 SGHTA, CDR2 FQGNSA. For the CDR3, the DNA is TGTGCCAGCAGCTTAGGAGTCGCAGGGAAGTCACCCCTCCACTTT. The encoded protein is CASSLGVAGKSPLHF.

The chain links TRBV19 to TRBJ2-1; 9 bases match TRBD1. Trimming removed 4 bases from V and 4 bases from J; junction bases left unmatched: 14. Germline CDR1 and CDR2: LNHDA and SQIVND (reference sequence). CDR3 size: 18 residues. The CDR3 protein is CASSKITGTGRRYNEQFF. The CDR3 nucleotides are TGTGCCAGTAGTAAAATTACCGGGACAGGGCGTAGGTACAATGAGCAGTTCTTC. Filled out from reference TRBV19 and TRBJ2-1, the complete variable domain reads DGGITQSPKYLFRKEGQNVTLSCEQNLNHDAMYWYRQDPGQGLRLIYYSQIVNDFQKGDIAEGYSVSREKKESFPLTVTSAQKNPTAFYLCASSKITGTGRRYNEQFFGPGTRLTVL.

As to this clone: The sample has other DNA sequences that encode this CDR3 too. V is TRBV29-1 and J is TRBJ2-5; D may be TRBD2 (5 bases). Germline CDR1 reads SQVTM; CDR2 reads ANQGSEA. The CDR3 has 11 residues. V was shortened by 6 bases and J by 5 bases, with 10 bases between the two germline ends. In DNA form, the CDR3 reads TGCAGCGTCGAGGGCGGGGAGACCCAGTACTTC. Its translation is CSVEGGETQYF.